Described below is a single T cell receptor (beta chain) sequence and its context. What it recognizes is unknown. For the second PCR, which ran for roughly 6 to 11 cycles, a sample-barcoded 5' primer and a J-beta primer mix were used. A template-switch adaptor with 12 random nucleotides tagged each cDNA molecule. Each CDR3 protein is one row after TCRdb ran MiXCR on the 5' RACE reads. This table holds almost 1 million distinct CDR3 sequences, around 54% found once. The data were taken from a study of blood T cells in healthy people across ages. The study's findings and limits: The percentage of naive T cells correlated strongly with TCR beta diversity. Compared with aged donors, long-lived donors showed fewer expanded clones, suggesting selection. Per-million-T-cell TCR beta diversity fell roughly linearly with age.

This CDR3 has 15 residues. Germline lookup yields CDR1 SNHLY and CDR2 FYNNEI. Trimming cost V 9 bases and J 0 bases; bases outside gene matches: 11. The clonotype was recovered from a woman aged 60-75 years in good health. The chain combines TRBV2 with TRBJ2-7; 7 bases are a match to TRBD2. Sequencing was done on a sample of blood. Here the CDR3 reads CARRLLASSSYEQYF. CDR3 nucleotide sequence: TGTGCCAGGCGTCTACTAGCGTCCAGCTCCTACGAGCAGTACTTC.